This passage covers 20 T cell receptor beta chains from one sample sequenced in a study of identifying expanded T cells in peripheral blood. Produced via immunoSEQ multiplex PCR; TCRdb's table is partial and in-frame only. The sample yields about 90,000 clones, about 86% seen once. The sequencing sample was made of blood. These receptors came from a person aged 18 to 75 in good health.

This rearrangement joins TRBV2 to TRBJ1-2; D unresolved. CDR1 and CDR2 (germline): SNHLY, FYNNEI. The CDR3 covers 13 residues. V was shortened by 8 bases and J by 1 base, with 11 bases between the two germline ends. CDR3: CASGMDFNYGYTF. As DNA, the CDR3 is TGTGCCAGCGGGATGGACTTTAACTATGGCTACACCTTC.

The V and J genes are TRBV4-1 and TRBJ2-7, with a possible D match to TRBD2 (7 bases). Trimming left V 1 base short and J 0 bases short, with 10 bases between. CDR3 length: 15 amino acids. Germline V lookup: CDR1 MGHRA, CDR2 YSYEKL. The CDR3 nucleotides read TGCGCCAGCAGCCAAGGGGGGGGCAGCTCCTACGAGCAGTACTTC. Amino acid sequence: CASSQGGGSSYEQYF.

The V and J genes are TRBV27 and TRBJ1-2, with D possibly being TRBD1 (6 bases). Looked up from germline, CDR1 is MNHEY and CDR2 is SMNVEV (reference sequence). CDR3 length: 14 amino acids. V gave up 1 base and J gave up 5 bases, with 11 bases separating them. CDR3: CASSLLGGDYGYTF. The DNA for the CDR3 is TGTGCCAGCAGTTTATTGGGGGGCGATTATGGCTACACCTTC.

This CDR3 is CASSRDLYNEQFF. CDR3 bases: TGTGCCAGCAGCCGGGACCTCTACAATGAGCAGTTCTTC. The chain links TRBV9 to TRBJ2-1, with D possibly being TRBD1 or TRBD2 (5 bases each). This CDR3 comprises 13 residues. The germline gives CDR1 SGDLS, CDR2 YYNGEE. The V and J ends lost 4 bases and 3 bases respectively, with 8 bases between them. Complete variable domain (other parts from reference TRBV9 and TRBJ2-1): DSGVTQTPKHLITATGQRVTLRCSPRSGDLSVYWYQQSLDQGLQFLIQYYNGEERAKGNILERFSAQQFPDLHSELNLSSLELGDSALYFCASSRDLYNEQFFGPGTRLTVL.

The chain is built from TRBV5-4 and TRBJ2-3; D is possibly TRBD1 or TRBD2 (6 bases each). CDR1 is SGHNT, CDR2 YYREEE, per germline (reference sequence). The CDR3 has 15 residues. V lost 4 bases to trimming and J lost 0 bases, with 12 bases between them. CDR3 protein: CASSPTGTSTDTQYF. Written as DNA, the CDR3 is TGTGCCAGCAGCCCCACAGGGACTAGCACAGATACGCAGTATTTT.

The rearrangement uses TRBV7-2 and TRBJ1-4; D gene unclear. The CDR3 consists of 14 residues. V was clipped by 5 bases and J by 4 bases, with 11 bases between them. Germline V gene lookup returns CDR1 SGHTA and CDR2 FQGNSA. DNA of the CDR3: TGTGCCAGCAGCCCTCGGGCGGATAATGAAAAACTGTTTTTT. This gives the protein CASSPRADNEKLFF.

DNA for the CDR3: TGTGCCAGCAGCTTAGCCCTGGGGTCGTTCCACGAGCAGTACTTC. Amino acid sequence: CASSLALGSFHEQYF. The chain uses TRBV7-2 and TRBJ2-7; no clear D. CDR1 is SGHTA, CDR2 FQGNSA, per germline. Trimming cost V 0 bases and J 5 bases, with 14 bases left between them. The CDR3 sequence is 15 residues long.

The chain recombines TRBV6-1 with TRBJ2-7; perhaps D is TRBD1 or TRBD2 (5 bases each). The CDR3 is 14 amino acids. Deletions cut 7 bases from V and 0 bases from J, with 13 bases between. The V gene's germline CDR1 is MNHNS and CDR2 SASEGT. CDR3 amino acids: CASKGRDGSYEQYF. In DNA, the CDR3 is TGTGCCAGCAAGGGCCGGGACGGCTCCTACGAGCAGTACTTC.

The count of this clone is one. V is TRBV6-5 and J is TRBJ1-1, with TRBD1 as a possible D gene (6 bases). V was clipped by 2 bases and J by 0 bases, with 10 bases between them. Germline V gene lookup returns CDR1 MNHEY and CDR2 SVGAGI. The CDR3 extends over 15 amino acids. CDR3 residues: CASSYAGGLNTEAFF. CDR3 coding DNA: TGTGCCAGCAGTTACGCGGGGGGCCTGAACACTGAAGCTTTCTTT.

This clone was counted a single time. Here the CDR3 DNA reads TGTGCCAGCAGTTACAACCGGGATGGCTACACCTTC. It is translated as CASSYNRDGYTF. The V call is TRBV6-5, the J call TRBJ1-2; D is ambiguous. Trimming pared 2 bases from V and 6 bases from J, leaving 7 bases between. Germline V lookup: CDR1 MNHEY, CDR2 SVGAGI. This CDR3 has 12 amino acids.

V and J are TRBV7-6 and TRBJ2-1, with 8 bases identical to TRBD2. The CDR3 has 15 amino acids. Germline CDR1 reads SGHVS; CDR2 reads FNYEAQ. The junction had 5 bases not matched to a gene; V was cut back by 5 bases and J by 2 bases. The CDR3 reads CASSQVGGAYNEQFF. Written as DNA, the CDR3 is TGTGCCAGCAGCCAAGTCGGGGGGGCCTACAATGAGCAGTTCTTC.

This clone was recorded a few times. The chain couples TRBV29-1 to TRBJ1-5, with D possibly being TRBD1 (5 bases). Looked up from germline, CDR1 is SQVTM and CDR2 is ANQGSEA. The CDR3 consists of 12 residues. V was cut by 7 bases and J by 2 bases, with 9 bases left in between. The CDR3 loop reads CSARDGNQPQHF. CDR3 DNA: TGCAGCGCACGGGACGGCAATCAGCCCCAGCATTTT.

This clone was found a few times. This chain connects TRBV9 to TRBJ1-6, with D perhaps matching TRBD1 (6 bases). The V end lost 0 bases, the J end lost 7 bases, and 14 bases lay between the germline ends. The CDR3 spans 16 residues. Germline CDR1 SGDLS, CDR2 YYNGEE. CDR3 DNA: TGTGCCAGCAGCGTAGCGCCGGGACATCCCAATTCACCCCTCCACTTT. This encodes CASSVAPGHPNSPLHF.

The chain has TRBV18 and TRBJ2-3, with 8 bases aligning to TRBD2. J gave up 11 bases and V 1 base, and 20 bases lay outside the gene matches. The germline gives CDR1 KGHSH, CDR2 LQKENI. The CDR3 covers 18 residues. The CDR3 region has the DNA TGTGCCAGCTCACCACAGTCGACCCGCAGGGGCACCCGGGGGGGGCAGTATTTT. Protein product: CASSPQSTRRGTRGGQYF.

J is TRBJ2-7 and V is TRBV4-1; 10 bases match TRBD1. The CDR3 runs to 16 residues. The germline gives CDR1 MGHRA, CDR2 YSYEKL. Trimming cost V 3 bases and J 1 base; bases outside gene matches: 6. The CDR3 region is CASSHLWDRGSYEQYF. DNA of the CDR3: TGCGCCAGCAGCCACCTGTGGGACAGGGGTTCCTACGAGCAGTACTTC.

The V call is TRBV6-1, the J call TRBJ2-2; D perhaps matches TRBD1 (6 bases). The CDR3 covers 13 residues. CDR1 is MNHNS, CDR2 SASEGT, per germline. V was clipped by 6 bases and J by 5 bases, with 10 bases between them. This CDR3 is CASRPGTTGELFF. The CDR3 coding sequence is TGTGCCAGCAGACCTGGGACAACCGGGGAGCTGTTTTTT.

This rearrangement joins TRBV27 to TRBJ1-2; 7 positions agree with TRBD1. Per germline, CDR1 MNHEY and CDR2 SMNVEV (reference sequence). The V and J ends lost 4 bases and 3 bases, in that order; junction bases with no gene match: 11. The CDR3 spans 16 residues. The CDR3 spells CASSSNTKGQYYGYTF. The CDR3 coding sequence is TGTGCCAGCAGTTCAAACACAAAGGGACAGTACTATGGCTACACCTTC.

This sequence joins TRBV20-1 and TRBJ1-1; D not resolved. V dropped 6 bases and J dropped 10 bases, with 15 bases sitting between them. The CDR3 is 11 amino acids. Germline loops: CDR1 DFQATT, CDR2 SNEGSKA (reference sequence). CDR3 in amino acids: CSAIDPLGAFF. Written as DNA, the CDR3 is TGCAGTGCAATTGACCCGTTGGGAGCTTTCTTT.

A remark on this clone: In the same sample, other DNA sequences code for this CDR3. The chain has TRBV5-6 and TRBJ1-1; 8 nucleotides align to TRBD1. The germline V gene has CDR1 SGHDT and CDR2 YYEEEE. Trimming at V came to 1 base and at J to 3 bases, leaving 2 bases not matched to a gene. The CDR3 runs 14 residues. The CDR3 loop is CASSLRQGYTEAFF. The CDR3 DNA sequence: TGTGCCAGCAGCTTGAGACAGGGGTACACTGAAGCTTTCTTT.

The genes are TRBV5-1 and TRBJ1-5, with D uncertain. This CDR3 has 13 amino acids. V was shortened by 4 bases and J by 5 bases, with 10 bases between the two germline ends. Per the germline V gene, CDR1 is SGHRS and CDR2 is YFSETQ. The CDR3: CASSVGPDQPQHF. In nucleotides, the CDR3 is TGCGCCAGCAGCGTTGGCCCAGATCAGCCCCAGCATTTT.